This T cell receptor (beta chain) was profiled in a study of regulatory T cells in long-lasting Graves disease. Noted time point: persistent/refractory GD, antithyroid drugs over 5 years with positive TRAb. Researchers made the TCR library from RNA that was extracted from PBMCs. This clonotype was seen many times. CDR1 SGHAT and CDR2 FQNNGV come from the germline V gene. The junction had 9 bases not matched to a gene; V was cut back by 3 bases and J by 0 bases. The CDR3 has 17 residues. Both iRepertoire HTBI primers and Arm-PCR of CDR3 regions were used to build the TCR beta libraries. A single record per CDR3 protein comes from TCRdb applying MiXCR to the multiplex PCR reads. The table shows roughly 360,000 distinct CDR3 sequences, with about 23% occurring only once.

The chain is built from TRBV11-2 and TRBJ2-7; 9 bases map to TRBD2. Material: peripheral blood mononuclear cells (PBMCs), obtained when the disease was refractory, from a patient treated with antithyroid drugs. The receptor was derived from a woman aged 40 to 50 with Graves disease. Here the CDR3 DNA reads TGTGCCAGCAGCTTTAGCTATCTAGCGGGGAACTCCTACGAGCAGTACTTC. This translates into CASSFSYLAGNSYEQYF.